These 28 T cell receptor beta chains were sequenced from one sample in a study of blood T cell repertoires in COVID-19 (dated by TCRdb to 2020 to 2022). Library preparation used the immunoSEQ multiplex PCR assay. TCRdb stores this immuneACCESS table with in-frame sequences only. Part of the clones is absent; in the studies checked, under half of the shortfall reflects unresolved V genes, and no reason is known for the rest. In all, the sample holds about 78,000 clones, and about 92% of those were seen once. The ten largest account for 0.95% to 1.3% of the sample. Source material: peripheral blood. These receptors were collected from a woman in her forties or fifties in a cohort sampled during active COVID-19.

This chain joins TRBV6-5 and TRBJ2-3; a weak D match, TRBD2 (5 bases). Germline V gene lookup returns CDR1 MNHEY and CDR2 SVGAGI. The CDR3 contains 13 residues. Trimming stripped 8 bases from V and 6 bases from J, with 15 bases between. The CDR3 protein is CASEAEAPDTQYF. In DNA, the CDR3 is TGTGCCAGCGAGGCGGAGGCCCCGGATACGCAGTATTTT.

The gene calls are TRBV16 and TRBJ1-6; 9 positions match TRBD1. The CDR3 length is 16 residues. The V and J ends lost 4 bases and 7 bases, in that order; junction bases with no gene match: 8. CDR1 and CDR2 (germline): KGHSY, FQNENV. In nucleotides, the CDR3 is TGTGCCAGCAGCCTGGGGACAGGGCTCGGAAATTCACCCCTCCACTTT. Translated, it gives CASSLGTGLGNSPLHF.

For this clone: An end of the junction does not agree with germline; a read error may underlie this. This chain joins TRBV20-1 and TRBJ2-1; 8 nucleotides align to TRBD2. The CDR3 is made up of 11 amino acids. Germline-derived CDR1 and CDR2 are DFQATT and SNEGSKA (reference sequence). This chain's CDR3 is CSVRGGRGLLF. The DNA for the CDR3 is TGCAGTGTCCGGGGGGGACGCGGCCTCCTCTTC.

The J gene is TRBJ2-2, the V gene TRBV11-2; possible D gene TRBD2, 5 bases. V was trimmed by 5 bases and J by 2 bases, leaving 15 bases between them. The CDR3 has 16 residues. CDR1 is SGHAT, CDR2 FQNNGV, per germline. The CDR3 spells CASSPGGPSNTGELFF. CDR3 DNA sequence: TGTGCCAGCAGCCCTGGAGGACCAAGTAACACCGGGGAGCTGTTTTTT.

The chain joins TRBV7-3 to TRBJ1-2; 7 bases are shared with TRBD1. This CDR3 has 14 amino acids. The junction had 8 bases not matched to a gene; V was cut back by 5 bases and J by 5 bases. Germline CDR1 is SGHTA and CDR2 is FQGTGA. Written as DNA, the CDR3 is TGTGCCAGCAGCGCTACAGGGGACCGGTATGGCTACACCTTC. Protein: CASSATGDRYGYTF.

The rearrangement uses TRBV5-1 and TRBJ2-3, with D perhaps TRBD2 (6 bases). The V gene lost 5 bases and the J gene lost 0 bases, with 10 bases spanning the gap. This CDR3 contains 14 residues. Per the germline V gene, CDR1 is SGHRS and CDR2 is YFSETQ. The CDR3 loop is CASRGGLSTDTQYF. The CDR3, as DNA: TGCGCCAGCAGGGGAGGACTCAGCACAGATACGCAGTATTTT.

This clone has only a few counts. The CDR3 here is CASSESAGSPTGELFF. As DNA, the CDR3 is TGCGCCAGCAGTGAGTCTGCAGGGTCTCCCACCGGGGAGCTGTTTTTT. V is TRBV10-1 and J is TRBJ2-2; possibly TRBD1 for D (5 bases). Per germline, CDR1 WNHNN and CDR2 SYGVQD (reference sequence). Trimming left V 0 bases short and J 4 bases short, with 12 bases between. CDR3 size: 16 residues.

As to this clone: Other nucleotide sequences in the sample specify the same CDR3. This chain uses TRBV27 with TRBJ2-3, with 9 positions matching TRBD2. Trimming removed 3 bases from V and 3 bases from J; junction bases left unmatched: 4. Germline CDR1 and CDR2: MNHEY and SMNVEV (reference sequence). The CDR3 loop spans 15 amino acids. The CDR3 bases are TGTGCCAGCAGTTTGCGGGAGGGCCTGACAGATACGCAGTATTTT. It yields the protein CASSLREGLTDTQYF.

The V call is TRBV6-1, the J call TRBJ2-7; 8 positions match TRBD2. V shed 4 bases and J 0 bases; nucleotides not matched to a gene: 11. CDR1 is MNHNS, CDR2 SASEGT, per germline. This CDR3 has 17 amino acids. The CDR3 loop is CASSVLLGSGSSYEQYF. CDR3 coding DNA: TGTGCCAGCAGTGTCCTTCTCGGGAGCGGGAGCTCCTACGAGCAGTACTTC.

The V gene is TRBV28, the J gene TRBJ2-7; TRBD1 matches at 8 bases. Germline-derived CDR1 and CDR2 are MDHEN and SYDVKM. V gave up 4 bases and J gave up 3 bases; unmatched junction bases: 23. The CDR3 has 20 amino acids. CDR3 DNA: TGTGCCAGCAGTTGGCCTAGAAAGGCTGCACTTGGGACAGGTGGCTACGAGCAGTACTTC. This gives the protein CASSWPRKAALGTGGYEQYF.

The chain combines TRBV4-1 with TRBJ2-7; 9 bases agree with TRBD1. The CDR3 covers 15 residues. Germline loops: CDR1 MGHRA, CDR2 YSYEKL. J was trimmed by 2 bases and V by 1 base; bases with no gene match: 3. In nucleotides, the CDR3 is TGCGCCAGCAGCCAAGCCGGGACAGGGCCCTACGAGCAGTACTTC. Its protein is CASSQAGTGPYEQYF.

The CDR3 is CASRTRLAGEGETQYF. As DNA, the CDR3 is TGCGCCAGCAGGACCCGACTAGCGGGAGAGGGGGAGACCCAGTACTTC. The V and J genes are TRBV5-1 and TRBJ2-5; 12 nucleotides match TRBD2. This CDR3 is 16 amino acids long. With V trimmed by 5 bases and J by 5 bases, 10 bases remained unmatched. The germline CDR1 and CDR2 sequences are SGHRS and YFSETQ.

The rearrangement uses TRBV7-9 and TRBJ1-4, with no clear D. Germline-derived CDR1 and CDR2 are SEHNR and FQNEAQ (reference sequence). There are 14 residues in the CDR3. Trimming shortened V by 3 bases and J by 13 bases, and 18 bases separated the two germline ends. The CDR3: CASSLEAPARGLFF. As DNA, the CDR3 is TGTGCCAGCAGCTTGGAAGCCCCCGCACGGGGACTGTTTTTT.

V and J are TRBV6-5 and TRBJ2-1; a weak D match, TRBD2 (5 bases). Germline V CDR1 and CDR2: MNHEY, SVGAGI. V dropped 4 bases and J dropped 7 bases, with 17 bases sitting between them. The CDR3 length is 15 residues. CDR3 region: CASSFDPPGGNEQFF. DNA for the CDR3: TGTGCCAGCAGTTTCGACCCCCCGGGCGGGAATGAGCAGTTCTTC.

This sequence joins TRBV14 and TRBJ2-5; the match to TRBD2 covers 14 bases. The V and J ends lost 5 bases and 4 bases, in that order; junction bases with no gene match: 3. This CDR3 is built from 15 residues. Germline lookup yields CDR1 SGHDN and CDR2 FVKESK. CDR3 DNA: TGTGCCAGCAGCTTTGGACTAGCGGGAGGAGAGACCCAGTACTTC. Its translation: CASSFGLAGGETQYF.

The rearrangement links TRBV4-1 to TRBJ2-7; weak D call: TRBD2 (5 bases). Trimming cost V 2 bases and J 0 bases, with 11 bases left between them. The CDR3 has 15 residues. From germline, CDR1 is MGHRA and CDR2 YSYEKL. DNA for the CDR3: TGCGCCAGCAGCCAACCCGGACTTGACTCCTACGAGCAGTACTTC. Translation: CASSQPGLDSYEQYF.

This clone was counted a single time. The chain recombines TRBV5-1 with TRBJ2-2; D gene unclear. This CDR3 is 16 amino acids long. CDR1 and CDR2 (germline): SGHRS, YFSETQ. V was shortened by 0 bases and J by 5 bases, with 14 bases between the two germline ends. The CDR3 coding sequence is TGCGCCAGCAGCTTGGCTGGGCCGGTCCAGACCGGGGAGCTGTTTTTT. This sequence encodes CASSLAGPVQTGELFF.

In the case of this clone: Germline and junction disagree at one end, which may indicate a read error. V is TRBV5-6 and J is TRBJ2-1; TRBD2 aligns across 7 bases. This CDR3 contains 17 residues. Germline V gene sequence: CDR1 SGHDT, CDR2 YYEEEE. This chain's CDR3 is CASSLWGGFDSNNEQFF. The CDR3 DNA follows: TGTGCCAGCAGCTTGTGGGGGGGTTTTGACTCCAACAATGAGCAGTTCTTC.

This chain uses TRBV18 with TRBJ2-4; possibly TRBD1 for D (6 bases). Germline-derived CDR1 and CDR2 are KGHSH and LQKENI. This CDR3 has 15 residues. Trimming took 3 bases from V and 5 from J, leaving 14 bases between them. CDR3 in DNA: TGTGCCAGCTCACCTTCCAACAGGGTCCAAAACATTCAGTACTTC. Amino acid sequence: CASSPSNRVQNIQYF.

This chain connects TRBV29-1 to TRBJ1-5, with 7 bases matching TRBD1. There are 13 residues in the CDR3. The V gene end was trimmed by 6 bases and the J gene end by 4 bases; junction bases not matched to a gene: 6. Per the germline V gene, CDR1 is SQVTM and CDR2 is ANQGSEA. In DNA, the CDR3 is TGCAGCGTCACAATACAGGGGAATCAGCCCCAGCATTTT. Its translation is CSVTIQGNQPQHF.

The CDR3 DNA reads as TGTGCCAGCAGCGAACTTATCGACAGCTATGGCTACACCTTC. The encoded protein is CASSELIDSYGYTF. The gene calls are TRBV7-9 and TRBJ1-2, with D possibly matching TRBD1 (5 bases). V dropped 5 bases and J dropped 4 bases, with 14 bases sitting between them. Germline V CDR1 and CDR2: SEHNR, FQNEAQ (reference sequence). The CDR3 sequence is 14 residues long.

V usage is TRBV19 and J usage is TRBJ2-5; 8 nucleotides align to TRBD1. Germline lookup yields CDR1 LNHDA and CDR2 SQIVND (reference sequence). The CDR3 covers 15 residues. V trimming: 0 bases; J trimming: 5 bases; junction bases outside the gene matches: 5. This chain's CDR3 is CASSIDRGRSETQYF. In DNA form, the CDR3 reads TGTGCCAGTAGTATAGACAGGGGGCGCAGCGAGACCCAGTACTTC.

This clone was seen a handful of times. This rearrangement joins TRBV28 to TRBJ1-6, with 7 bases aligning to TRBD1. V shed 3 bases, J shed 6 bases, and the junction held 5 bases outside the gene matches. CDR1 and CDR2 from the germline V gene are MDHEN and SYDVKM. The CDR3 sequence is 15 residues long. CDR3 DNA sequence: TGTGCCAGCAGTTTTCACAGGGGCTCTAATTCACCCCTCCACTTT. Amino acids: CASSFHRGSNSPLHF.

The V call is TRBV27, the J call TRBJ2-6, with D hard to call. Germline V gives CDR1 MNHEY, CDR2 SMNVEV (reference sequence). The CDR3 sequence is 13 residues long. With 3 bases removed from V and 2 bases from J, the gap between germline ends came to 2 bases. The CDR3 nucleotides read TGTGCCAGCAGTTTTACTGGGGCCAACGTCCTGACTTTC. Its protein is CASSFTGANVLTF.

The rearrangement links TRBV7-8 to TRBJ1-1; 7 bases agree with TRBD1. Germline values: CDR1 SGHVS, CDR2 FQNEAQ. The ends lost 2 bases at V and 8 bases at J; junction bases unmatched: 11. CDR3 size: 15 residues. CDR3 region: CASSLWTGVEVEAFF. CDR3 coding DNA: TGTGCCAGCAGCTTATGGACAGGAGTGGAGGTCGAAGCTTTCTTT.

The chain has TRBV19 and TRBJ2-2, with TRBD1 as a possible D gene (6 bases). Trimming took off 7 bases at V and 1 base at J, with 10 bases between the two ends. The CDR3 totals 14 residues. In germline, CDR1 is LNHDA, CDR2 SQIVND (reference sequence). In nucleotides, the CDR3 is TGTGCCAGTATTAGACAGGAGAACACCGGGGAGCTGTTTTTT. Translation: CASIRQENTGELFF.

This chain joins TRBV18 and TRBJ1-1, with D perhaps TRBD1 (6 bases). The CDR3 is 15 amino acids. V lost 2 bases to trimming and J lost 3 bases, with 13 bases between them. In germline, CDR1 is KGHSH, CDR2 LQKENI. The CDR3 DNA reads TGTGCCAGCTCACCAGAGGGGACAACCCACACTGAAGCTTTCTTT. The encoded protein is CASSPEGTTHTEAFF.

The rearrangement uses TRBV5-8 and TRBJ2-1; TRBD1 matches 8 bases. The CDR3 sequence is 16 residues long. V lost 3 bases, J lost 6 bases, and 11 bases stayed unmatched. Germline values: CDR1 SGHTS, CDR2 YDEGEE. The CDR3 reads CASSSARDRHINEQFF. The CDR3 bases are TGTGCCAGCAGCTCGGCCCGGGACAGGCACATCAATGAGCAGTTCTTC. Full variable domain (remainder filled in from reference TRBV5-8 and TRBJ2-1): EAGVTQSPTHLIKTRGQQATLRCSPISGHTSVYWYQQALGLGLQFLLWYDEGEERNRGNFPPRFSGRQFPNYSSELNVNALELEDSALYLCASSSARDRHINEQFFGPGTRLTVL.